This T cell receptor beta chain was recorded in a study of identical twins. This clonotype was observed a handful of times. TCRdb fed the 5' RACE reads into MiXCR, producing one record per CDR3 protein. The top ten hold over 5% of the sample, which has about 240,000 distinct CDR3 sequences, approximately 7.8% seen once. Trimming pared 5 bases from V and 8 bases from J, leaving 10 bases between. CDR1 and CDR2 from the germline V gene are LGHNT and FRNRAP. This CDR3 has 12 residues. Separately, the same data were catalogued under a study of yellow fever vaccine responses in identical twins. In that study: Vaccine T cell responses of twins reportedly seemed partly convergent and partly personalized.

This clonotype was obtained from a woman aged 18-30 years in good health. V is TRBV12-5 and J is TRBJ2-1; D is unclear. The sample taken for sequencing was CD8+ T cells sorted from blood. The CDR3 DNA reads TGTGCTAGTGGTATAACTTGGGATGAGCAGTTCTTC. It codes for CASGITWDEQFF.